This T cell receptor beta chain was identified in a study of blood T cell repertoires in COVID-19. Assay: immunoSEQ multiplex PCR; the TCRdb copy retains only in-frame clones and omits some. Of about 130,000 clones in the sample, about 85% were seen once. Germline-derived CDR1 and CDR2 are MNHEY and SVGEGT. This CDR3 comprises 14 residues. V gave up 5 bases and J gave up 7 bases; unmatched junction bases: 4. This clonotype was sampled from a woman in her 70s with COVID-19, enrolled during active disease. Source material: peripheral blood. The chain joins TRBV6-2 or TRBV6-3 to TRBJ1-6, with 8 bases fitting TRBD1. CDR3 residues: CASSARQGNSPLHF. CDR3 DNA: TGTGCCAGCAGTGCACGACAGGGGAATTCACCCCTCCACTTT.